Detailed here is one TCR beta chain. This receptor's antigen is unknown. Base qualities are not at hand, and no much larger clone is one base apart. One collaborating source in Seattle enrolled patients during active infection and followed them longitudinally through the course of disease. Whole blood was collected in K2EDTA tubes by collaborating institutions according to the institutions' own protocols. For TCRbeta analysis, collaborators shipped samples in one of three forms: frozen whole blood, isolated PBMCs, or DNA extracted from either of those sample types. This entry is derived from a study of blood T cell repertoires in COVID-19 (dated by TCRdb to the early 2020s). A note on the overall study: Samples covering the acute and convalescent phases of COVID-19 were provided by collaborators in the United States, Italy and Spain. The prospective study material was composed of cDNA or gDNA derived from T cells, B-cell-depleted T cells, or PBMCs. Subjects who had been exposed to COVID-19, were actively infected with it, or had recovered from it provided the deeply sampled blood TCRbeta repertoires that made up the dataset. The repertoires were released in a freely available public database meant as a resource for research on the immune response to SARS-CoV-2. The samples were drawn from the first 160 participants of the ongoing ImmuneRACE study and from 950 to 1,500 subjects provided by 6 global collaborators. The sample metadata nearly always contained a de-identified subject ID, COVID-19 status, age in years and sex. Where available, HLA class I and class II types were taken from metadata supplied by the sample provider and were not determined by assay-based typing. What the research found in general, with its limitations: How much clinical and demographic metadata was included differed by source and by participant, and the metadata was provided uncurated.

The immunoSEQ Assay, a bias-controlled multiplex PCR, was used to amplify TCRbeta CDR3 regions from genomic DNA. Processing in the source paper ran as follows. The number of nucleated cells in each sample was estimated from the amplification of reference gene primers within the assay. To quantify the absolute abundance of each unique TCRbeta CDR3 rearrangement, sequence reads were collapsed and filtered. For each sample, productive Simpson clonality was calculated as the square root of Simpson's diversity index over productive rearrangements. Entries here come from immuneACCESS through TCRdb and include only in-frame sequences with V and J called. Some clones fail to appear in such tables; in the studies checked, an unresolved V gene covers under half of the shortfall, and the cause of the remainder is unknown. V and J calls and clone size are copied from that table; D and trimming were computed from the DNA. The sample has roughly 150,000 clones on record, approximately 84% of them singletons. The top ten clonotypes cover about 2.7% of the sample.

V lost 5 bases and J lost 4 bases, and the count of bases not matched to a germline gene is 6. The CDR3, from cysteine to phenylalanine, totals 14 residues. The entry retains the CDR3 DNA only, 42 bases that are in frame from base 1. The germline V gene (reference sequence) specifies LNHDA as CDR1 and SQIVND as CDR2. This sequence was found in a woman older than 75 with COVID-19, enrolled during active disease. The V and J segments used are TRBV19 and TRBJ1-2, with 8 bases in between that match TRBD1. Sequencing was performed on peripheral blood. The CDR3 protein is CASSGGQGAYGYTF. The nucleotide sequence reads TGTGCCAGTAGTGGGGGCCAGGGGGCCTATGGCTACACCTTC.